The 27 T cell receptor beta chains below all came from one sample that was sequenced in a study of cytomegalovirus exposure and HLA in healthy donors. PCR was performed using 60 Vbeta and 13 Jbeta primers. The protocol was immunoSEQ multiplex PCR, while the TCRdb copy is restricted to in-frame clones and leaves out a portion. The table has about 110,000 clones, 65% to 90% seen once. Sequencing was performed on PBMCs. These receptors were taken from a man aged 50 to 60 in good health and CMV-seronegative.

The V gene is TRBV10-3, the J gene TRBJ2-2; TRBD1 agrees at 7 bases. CDR3 size: 16 residues. Germline lookup yields CDR1 ENHRY and CDR2 SYGVKD. The ends lost 2 bases at V and 2 bases at J; junction bases unmatched: 5. CDR3 in amino acids: CAISEGRQGNTGELFF. The CDR3 DNA reads TGTGCCATCAGTGAGGGTCGACAGGGTAACACCGGGGAGCTGTTTTTT.

The chain joins TRBV5-6 to TRBJ1-2, with no clear D. The length of the CDR3 is 14 residues. Trimming took 0 bases from V and 5 from J, leaving 11 bases between them. Germline V gene sequence: CDR1 SGHDT, CDR2 YYEEEE. This CDR3 reads CASSLVGRNYGYTF. CDR3 nucleotide sequence: TGTGCCAGCAGCTTGGTAGGCAGGAATTATGGCTACACCTTC.

J is TRBJ2-1 and V is TRBV7-9; 7 bases fit TRBD1. V lost 5 bases, J lost 15 bases, and 13 bases stayed unmatched. The CDR3 covers 13 residues. Germline V lookup: CDR1 SEHNR, CDR2 FQNEAQ (reference sequence). This CDR3 is CASSLPPRGLLFF. In DNA form, the CDR3 reads TGTGCCAGCAGCCTTCCCCCTAGGGGGCTTCTGTTCTTC.

The chain joins TRBV7-2 to TRBJ2-2; 8 bases are shared with TRBD2. V was pared by 5 bases and J by 1 base, with 6 bases of the junction left unmatched. The CDR3 has 16 residues. Germline V gives CDR1 SGHTA, CDR2 FQGNSA. The chain's CDR3 is CASSPRGGQNTGELFF. DNA for the CDR3: TGTGCCAGCAGCCCCCGGGGGGGCCAGAACACCGGGGAGCTGTTTTTT.

The rearrangement uses TRBV5-6 and TRBJ2-7; 8 nucleotides line up with TRBD2. Germline assignment: CDR1 SGHDT and CDR2 YYEEEE. The J segment lost 4 bases and the V segment lost 4 bases, leaving 4 bases of the junction unmatched. The CDR3 length is 13 residues. The CDR3, as DNA: TGTGCCAGCAGCCCGCTAGCGGGTTACGAGCAGTACTTC. This encodes CASSPLAGYEQYF.

The gene calls are TRBV14 and TRBJ1-2; D unresolved. CDR1 is SGHDN and CDR2 is FVKESK in the germline V gene. The CDR3 runs to 14 residues. Trimming stripped 2 bases from V and 4 bases from J, with 11 bases between. DNA of the CDR3: TGTGCCAGCAGCCAACGTCCGGGTGCCTATGGCTACACCTTC. Translation gives CASSQRPGAYGYTF.

The rearrangement joins TRBV7-3 to TRBJ1-2; D may be TRBD1 (6 bases). This CDR3 spans 14 amino acids. CDR1 SGHTA and CDR2 FQGTGA come from the germline V gene. Deletions cut 1 base from V and 7 bases from J, with 13 bases between. CDR3 loop: CASSLNGGLSGYTF. As DNA, the CDR3 is TGTGCCAGCAGCTTAAATGGGGGCCTAAGTGGCTACACCTTC.

The CDR3 loop is CASTPDSSTDTQYF. In nucleotides, the CDR3 is TGTGCCAGCACTCCCGACTCTAGCACAGATACGCAGTATTTT. V usage is TRBV27 and J usage is TRBJ2-3; D call uncertain. Germline CDR1 MNHEY, CDR2 SMNVEV (reference sequence). V lost 7 bases to trimming and J lost 0 bases, with 11 bases between them. The CDR3 has 14 amino acids.

This clone was counted a single time. V usage is TRBV5-4 and J usage is TRBJ2-3; possible D gene TRBD1, 6 bases. The CDR3 is made up of 15 amino acids. V shed 0 bases and J shed 0 bases, with 8 bases lying between them. CDR1 and CDR2 (germline): SGHNT, YYREEE (reference sequence). CDR3 sequence (DNA): TGTGCCAGCAGCTTGGACAGGGTTAGCACAGATACGCAGTATTTT. Its translation is CASSLDRVSTDTQYF.

The chain joins TRBV30 to TRBJ1-3; TRBD1 matches 7 bases. The germline CDR1 and CDR2 sequences are GTSNPN and SVGIG (reference sequence). CDR3 length: 15 amino acids. The V gene end was trimmed by 3 bases and the J gene end by 0 bases; junction bases not matched to a gene: 5. CDR3 coding DNA: TGTGCCTGGAGCCGGGACAGTTCCTCTGGAAACACCATATATTTT. Translating it yields CAWSRDSSSGNTIYF.

The chain couples TRBV5-6 to TRBJ1-6, with D uncertain. CDR1 and CDR2 (germline): SGHDT, YYEEEE. V was cut by 4 bases and J by 0 bases, with 11 bases left in between. The CDR3 runs to 16 residues. The CDR3 region is CASSGLPSSYNSPLHF. The CDR3 DNA reads as TGTGCCAGCAGCGGTCTACCGAGCTCCTATAATTCACCCCTCCACTTT.

This chain links TRBV7-2 with TRBJ1-5; the D gene is possibly TRBD1 (6 bases). From germline, CDR1 is SGHTA and CDR2 FQGNSA. With 1 base removed from V and 4 bases from J, the gap between germline ends came to 11 bases. This CDR3 is built from 15 residues. The CDR3 sequence: CASSLDSDRNQPQHF. The CDR3 region has the DNA TGTGCCAGCAGCTTAGACTCCGACAGGAATCAGCCCCAGCATTTT.

The chain combines TRBV30 with TRBJ1-2; the match to TRBD1 covers 8 bases. Germline V gene sequence: CDR1 GTSNPN, CDR2 SVGIG (reference sequence). This CDR3 has 16 residues. Trimming took 7 bases from V and 1 from J; bases not matched to a gene: 14. CDR3 coding DNA: TGTGCCTCCTACCGGGACAGGTATCGGGGTAACTATGGCTACACCTTC. Translating it yields CASYRDRYRGNYGYTF.

This clone is a singleton in its sample. The V and J genes are TRBV5-6 and TRBJ2-5, with 9 bases identical to TRBD1. Germline assignment: CDR1 SGHDT and CDR2 YYEEEE. The V gene end was trimmed by 4 bases and the J gene end by 5 bases; junction bases not matched to a gene: 6. The CDR3 extends over 14 amino acids. CDR3 sequence (DNA): TGTGCCAGCAGCCGGGACAGGGATCTGGAGACCCAGTACTTC. This sequence encodes CASSRDRDLETQYF.

This clone was observed a single time. The V gene is TRBV28, the J gene TRBJ2-5; 7 positions agree with TRBD1. J was trimmed by 3 bases and V by 3 bases; bases with no gene match: 4. The CDR3 totals 14 residues. CDR1 is MDHEN and CDR2 is SYDVKM in the germline V gene. The CDR3 loop reads CASSFPGQEETQYF. The CDR3 bases are TGTGCCAGCAGTTTCCCTGGACAGGAAGAGACCCAGTACTTC. The variable domain in full, completed from reference TRBV28 and TRBJ2-5, reads DVKVTQSSRYLVKRTGEKVFLECVQDMDHENMFWYRQDPGLGLRLIYFSYDVKMKEKGDIPEGYSVSREKKERFSLILESASTNQTSMYLCASSFPGQEETQYFGPGTRLLVL.

A few counts support this clone. The chain uses TRBV6-6 and TRBJ1-5; possible D gene TRBD1, 6 bases. The CDR3 sequence is 15 residues long. V lost 6 bases, J lost 5 bases, and 17 bases lay in between. Looked up from germline, CDR1 is MNHNY and CDR2 is SVGAGI (reference sequence). The CDR3 reads CASRNRAEVDQPQHF. The CDR3 DNA reads as TGTGCCAGCAGGAACAGGGCTGAGGTGGATCAGCCCCAGCATTTT.

This sequence joins TRBV30 and TRBJ2-3; 8 positions agree with TRBD2. This CDR3 region has 15 residues. V dropped 3 bases and J dropped 4; count of bases not matched to a gene: 9. CDR1 is GTSNPN, CDR2 SVGIG, per germline (reference sequence). The CDR3 sequence: CAWSAVAGRPDTQYF. The CDR3 DNA sequence: TGTGCCTGGAGCGCTGTAGCGGGGAGGCCAGATACGCAGTATTTT. The complete variable domain, with remaining parts taken from reference TRBV30 and TRBJ2-3, reads SQTIHQWPATLVQPVGSPLSLECTVEGTSNPNLYWYRQAAGRGLQLLFYSVGIGQISSEVPQNLSASRPQDRQFILSSKKLLLSDSGFYLCAWSAVAGRPDTQYFGPGTRLTVL.

The V and J genes are TRBV11-3 and TRBJ2-5; 7 nucleotides line up with TRBD1. CDR1 and CDR2 from the germline V gene are SGHNT and YENEEA. The CDR3 sequence is 15 residues long. Trimming removed 1 base from V and 4 bases from J; junction bases left unmatched: 6. The CDR3 protein is CASSLAPTGTETQYF. The CDR3 DNA follows: TGTGCCAGCAGCTTAGCCCCGACAGGGACAGAGACCCAGTACTTC.

This CDR3 reads CASQGSAEAFF. CDR3 coding DNA: TGCGCCAGCCAGGGTTCGGCTGAAGCTTTCTTT. This chain connects TRBV5-1 to TRBJ1-1; D might be TRBD1 (5 bases). Germline V gene data show CDR1 as SGHRS and CDR2 as YFSETQ. The CDR3 covers 11 residues. The V and J ends lost 7 bases and 6 bases respectively, with 10 bases between them.

The chain links TRBV6-1 to TRBJ1-2, with a tentative D call TRBD1 (6 bases). The CDR3 consists of 14 residues. The germline V and J ends were trimmed by 6 bases and 2 bases, with 13 bases remaining between them. Germline V gene lookup returns CDR1 MNHNS and CDR2 SASEGT. The CDR3 spells CASSPTTGNYGYTF. The DNA of the CDR3 is TGTGCCAGCAGCCCTACCACAGGGAACTATGGCTACACCTTC.

The genes are TRBV10-3 and TRBJ2-7, with TRBD1 matching over 8 bases. The CDR3 contains 13 residues. Looked up from germline, CDR1 is ENHRY and CDR2 is SYGVKD. J lost 5 bases, V lost 5 bases, and 5 bases had no gene match. The CDR3 is CAISYSTGDEQYF. The CDR3 region has the DNA TGTGCCATCAGTTACTCGACAGGGGACGAGCAGTACTTC.

This clone was recorded once. This chain joins TRBV5-1 and TRBJ2-1, with TRBD2 matching 10 bases. The CDR3 consists of 18 residues. V lost 0 bases, J lost 4 bases, and 10 bases stayed unmatched. Germline V CDR1 and CDR2: SGHRS, YFSETQ. The CDR3 DNA follows: TGCGCCAGCAGCTTGGGGGGGTTATCGACTAGCGGGTACAATGAGCAGTTCTTC. Translation: CASSLGGLSTSGYNEQFF.

There are a few counts of this clone. The chain uses TRBV19 and TRBJ1-5; D possibly corresponds to TRBD1 (5 bases). Trimming left V 7 bases short and J 2 bases short, with 12 bases between. The CDR3 totals 14 residues. CDR1 and CDR2 from the germline V gene are LNHDA and SQIVND (reference sequence). In nucleotides, the CDR3 is TGTGCCAGTAAGGTACAGACAGGCAATCAGCCCCAGCATTTT. Residues: CASKVQTGNQPQHF.

This clone was observed a handful of times. The chain recombines TRBV7-6 with TRBJ2-7, with D perhaps TRBD2 (6 bases). Germline lookup yields CDR1 SGHVS and CDR2 FNYEAQ. CDR3 length equals 14 residues. The V end was cut by 1 base, the J end by 1 base, with 8 bases between. CDR3 in amino acids: CASSLEEGSYEQYF. For the CDR3, the DNA is TGTGCCAGCAGCTTAGAGGAGGGATCCTACGAGCAGTACTTC.

The V gene is TRBV2, the J gene TRBJ1-5; the D is unclear. Germline V CDR1 and CDR2: SNHLY, FYNNEI. V was trimmed by 3 bases and J by 8 bases, leaving 8 bases between them. The length of the CDR3 is 12 residues. The CDR3 region is CASSESGKPQHF. Written as DNA, the CDR3 is TGTGCCAGCAGTGAGTCCGGTAAGCCCCAGCATTTT.

The CDR3 is CASSSTGMDEKLFF. The CDR3 DNA is TGTGCCAGCTCCTCGACAGGGATGGATGAAAAACTGTTTTTT. This rearrangement joins TRBV28 to TRBJ1-4; 7 nucleotides line up with TRBD1. CDR3 length equals 14 residues. V lost 8 bases and J lost 6; bases outside the gene matches: 9. Germline V CDR1 and CDR2: MDHEN, SYDVKM.

The V and J genes are TRBV11-2 and TRBJ2-3, with D perhaps TRBD1 (6 bases). V was shortened by 5 bases and J by 2 bases, with 11 bases between the two germline ends. The CDR3 loop spans 14 amino acids. CDR1 and CDR2 from the germline V gene are SGHAT and FQNNGV. CDR3 bases: TGTGCCAGCAGCCCGACAGGACCCACAGATACGCAGTATTTT. It specifies CASSPTGPTDTQYF.